This T cell receptor beta chain stems from a study of neurological immune-mediated disorders. As to this clonotype: Its target is not known.

Each CDR3 protein is one row after TCRdb ran MiXCR on the 5' RACE reads. Among 50,000 to 60,000 distinct CDR3 sequences listed, 3% to 4.5% were seen once. Each sorted-subset library came from fewer than 1.3 million CD4+ or CD8+ T cells. Germline values: CDR1 KGHSH, CDR2 LQKENI. This CDR3 region has 15 residues. Trimming took 5 bases from V and 4 from J; bases not matched to a gene: 9. Findings and limits, study-wide: Phylogenetic grouping assigned the repertoires of 18 of 34 multiple sclerosis patients to a single cluster of related CDR3 sequences. This cluster may be a repertoire-level signature.

The source of this sequence is a middle-aged woman with multiple sclerosis. The genes are TRBV18 and TRBJ1-2; TRBD1 matches 8 bases. Source material: CD4+ T cells from blood. The CDR3 region is CASSSGQGLGYGYTF. The CDR3 DNA sequence: TGTGCCAGCTCATCCGGACAGGGTTTGGGCTATGGCTACACCTTC.